This entry lists 29 T cell receptor beta chains sequenced from one sample in a study of beta chain features in type 1 diabetes. The sequenced template was cDNA made from the entire isolated RNA. Produced via immunoSEQ multiplex PCR; TCRdb's table is partial and in-frame only. The repertoire includes hundreds of thousands of clones, approximately 28% of them detected once, and 0.06% to 0.07% sits in the top ten. Sequencing was performed on naive CD4+ T cells from blood. The source of these receptors is a man aged 18 to 35 in good health.

This clone was counted once. The chain couples TRBV7-2 to TRBJ2-1; D is unresolved. This CDR3 spans 15 amino acids. The V gene's germline CDR1 is SGHTA and CDR2 FQGNSA. V was cut by 1 base and J by 0 bases, with 7 bases left in between. The CDR3 DNA reads as TGTGCCAGCAGCTTAGAGGTCTCCTCCTACAATGAGCAGTTCTTC. Translating it yields CASSLEVSSYNEQFF.

The V and J genes are TRBV7-9 and TRBJ2-7; TRBD1 might be the D (5 bases). The CDR3 extends over 13 amino acids. Germline V gene sequence: CDR1 SEHNR, CDR2 FQNEAQ (reference sequence). V was pared by 1 base and J by 5 bases, with 9 bases between. This chain's CDR3 is CASSLVGENEQYF. DNA for the CDR3: TGTGCCAGCAGCTTAGTAGGGGAAAACGAGCAGTACTTC.

In DNA, the CDR3 is TGCAGCGTTGGCACCCACACGACAGGGGGGAGAGAGACCCAGTACTTC. Residues: CSVGTHTTGGRETQYF. The chain recombines TRBV29-1 with TRBJ2-5; 9 nucleotides agree with TRBD1. This CDR3 is 16 amino acids long. In germline, CDR1 is SQVTM, CDR2 ANQGSEA. Losses at the gene ends were 4 bases for V and 4 bases for J; bases not matched to a gene: 13.

The J gene is TRBJ2-3, the V gene TRBV18, with a possible D match to TRBD1 (5 bases). CDR3 length: 12 amino acids. Per germline, CDR1 KGHSH and CDR2 LQKENI. V shed 5 bases and J shed 6 bases, with 9 bases lying between them. The chain's CDR3 is CASSGAADTQYF. The CDR3 coding sequence is TGTGCCAGCTCAGGGGCGGCGGATACGCAGTATTTT.

This sequence joins TRBV4-3 and TRBJ2-7; 10 bases line up with TRBD1. The J segment lost 2 bases and the V segment lost 3 bases, leaving 1 base of the junction unmatched. In germline, CDR1 is LGHNA, CDR2 YSLEER. The CDR3 is 14 amino acids. The DNA of the CDR3 is TGCGCCAGCAGCCATGGGACAGGGGCCTACGAGCAGTACTTC. It codes for CASSHGTGAYEQYF.

In this sample, this clone turned up a few times. The chain links TRBV18 to TRBJ2-5, with D possibly matching TRBD2 (5 bases). The germline CDR1 and CDR2 sequences are KGHSH and LQKENI. CDR3 length equals 14 residues. V gave up 6 bases and J gave up 4 bases, with 15 bases separating them. The CDR3 reads CASSSAGTRETQYF. CDR3 in DNA: TGTGCCAGCTCCTCCGCGGGTACCAGAGAGACCCAGTACTTC.

This clone was counted only a few times. V usage is TRBV5-4 and J usage is TRBJ2-2; unclear D gene. The CDR3 length is 15 residues. V was clipped by 4 bases and J by 0 bases, with 10 bases between them. Per the germline V gene, CDR1 is SGHNT and CDR2 is YYREEE (reference sequence). The CDR3 here is CASSPRVTNTGELFF. DNA of the CDR3: TGTGCCAGCAGCCCCAGAGTCACGAACACCGGGGAGCTGTTTTTT.

The chain uses TRBV7-6 and TRBJ1-4; 10 positions match TRBD1. The V gene end was trimmed by 5 bases and the J gene end by 5 bases; junction bases not matched to a gene: 5. The CDR3 runs to 15 residues. The germline V gene has CDR1 SGHVS and CDR2 FNYEAQ. CDR3 amino acids: CASSDRGRGNEKLFF. CDR3 DNA sequence: TGTGCCAGCAGCGACAGGGGGCGCGGGAATGAAAAACTGTTTTTT.

The gene calls are TRBV5-1 and TRBJ2-7; 8 bases are shared with TRBD1. V lost 4 bases, J lost 3 bases, and 9 bases stayed unmatched. The CDR3 loop spans 15 amino acids. Germline CDR1 reads SGHRS; CDR2 reads YFSETQ. CDR3 loop: CASSRTDRGSYEQYF. For the CDR3, the DNA is TGCGCCAGCAGCAGGACAGACAGGGGAAGCTACGAGCAGTACTTC.

The gene calls are TRBV6-1 and TRBJ2-3; tentative D call: TRBD2 (6 bases). There are 13 residues in the CDR3. V was pared by 0 bases and J by 5 bases, with 6 bases between. Germline V lookup: CDR1 MNHNS, CDR2 SASEGT. CDR3 DNA: TGTGCCAGCAGTGAAGCGGAGGGAGATACGCAGTATTTT. Amino acids: CASSEAEGDTQYF.

The CDR3 bases are TGTGCCAGCAGGTACCCAGGGGGGCAAGAGACCCAGTACTTC. Translated: CASRYPGGQETQYF. This chain links TRBV2 with TRBJ2-5; D might be TRBD1 (7 bases). Trimming shortened V by 6 bases and J by 2 bases, and 13 bases separated the two germline ends. This CDR3 is 14 amino acids long. Per the germline V gene, CDR1 is SNHLY and CDR2 is FYNNEI. Based on the CDR3 plus reference TRBV2 and TRBJ2-5, the full variable domain is EPEVTQTPSHQVTQMGQEVILRCVPISNHLYFYWYRQILGQKVEFLVSFYNNEISEKSEIFDDQFSVERPDGSNFTLKIRSTKLEDSAMYFCASRYPGGQETQYFGPGTRLLVL.

The chain couples TRBV13 to TRBJ2-3; no clear D gene. The CDR3 extends over 14 amino acids. Trimming removed 2 bases at V and 2 bases at J, with 8 bases between. Per the germline V gene, CDR1 is PRHDT and CDR2 is FYEKMQ (reference sequence). Here the CDR3 DNA reads TGTGCCAGCAGCTTAATGTCCGTCACAGATACGCAGTATTTT. This gives the protein CASSLMSVTDTQYF.

The chain joins TRBV4-1 to TRBJ1-5; D is unclear. There are 12 residues in the CDR3. Trimming left V 4 bases short and J 4 bases short, with 5 bases between. Germline-derived CDR1 and CDR2 are MGHRA and YSYEKL. As DNA, the CDR3 is TGCGCCAGCAGCCGGGAGAATCAGCCCCAGCATTTT. Its protein product is CASSRENQPQHF.

This rearrangement joins TRBV9 to TRBJ2-5; D might be TRBD2 (5 bases). Germline V CDR1 and CDR2: SGDLS, YYNGEE. The CDR3 totals 13 residues. Trimming took 3 bases from V and 7 from J, leaving 13 bases between them. In DNA, the CDR3 is TGTGCCAGCAGCGAGGGCCTAGCCGGGACCCAGTACTTC. Translating it yields CASSEGLAGTQYF.

This clone was seen more than once but under ten times. The chain recombines TRBV15 with TRBJ2-1, with D hard to call. Germline V CDR1 and CDR2: LNHNV, YYDKDF (reference sequence). This CDR3 region has 11 residues. V was shortened by 3 bases and J by 3 bases, with 0 bases between the two germline ends. Here the CDR3 reads CATSSYNEQFF. For the CDR3, the DNA is TGTGCCACCAGCAGCTACAATGAGCAGTTCTTC.

This clone was detected only a few times. The gene calls are TRBV11-2 and TRBJ2-5; TRBD1 matches at 8 bases. The V and J ends lost 7 bases and 2 bases, in that order; junction bases with no gene match: 6. The CDR3 runs 14 residues. CDR1 SGHAT and CDR2 FQNNGV come from the germline V gene. The CDR3 sequence is CASTIRTGQETQYF. The CDR3 region has the DNA TGTGCCAGCACCATTAGGACAGGGCAAGAGACCCAGTACTTC.

This clone came up a few times. This chain links TRBV27 with TRBJ2-1; the D is unclear. Germline assignment: CDR1 MNHEY and CDR2 SMNVEV (reference sequence). The V and J ends lost 3 bases and 3 bases respectively, with 12 bases between them. This CDR3 spans 15 amino acids. This CDR3 reads CASSLVEVGYNEQFF. CDR3 sequence (DNA): TGTGCCAGCAGTTTGGTAGAGGTCGGCTACAATGAGCAGTTCTTC.

This clone appeared a few times. The genes are TRBV25-1 and TRBJ2-5; 9 bases align to TRBD1. Trimming removed 4 bases from V and 4 bases from J; junction bases left unmatched: 7. The CDR3 runs to 15 residues. The V gene's germline CDR1 is MGHDK and CDR2 SYGVNS. The CDR3 reads CASSATGQGVETQYF. The CDR3 nucleotides are TGTGCCAGCAGTGCGACGGGACAGGGAGTAGAGACCCAGTACTTC.

The J gene is TRBJ2-1, the V gene TRBV13, with TRBD2 identical over 8 bases. Germline CDR1 PRHDT, CDR2 FYEKMQ (reference sequence). The CDR3 is 14 amino acids. V trimming: 4 bases; J trimming: 5 bases; junction bases outside the gene matches: 4. This CDR3 reads CASSSVTSDNEQFF. The DNA of the CDR3 is TGTGCCAGCAGCTCCGTGACTAGCGACAATGAGCAGTTCTTC.

This clone was seen only a few times. V gene TRBV5-4 combines with J gene TRBJ2-7; 7 bases match TRBD2. Germline CDR1 is SGHNT and CDR2 is YYREEE (reference sequence). The CDR3 has 13 residues. Trimming removed 5 bases from V and 2 bases from J; junction bases left unmatched: 4. The CDR3: CASSRDYPYEQYF. The CDR3 DNA is TGTGCCAGCAGTAGGGACTATCCCTACGAGCAGTACTTC.

In this sample, this clone turned up a few times. Other nucleotide sequences in the sample specify the same CDR3. The CDR3 region is CASSLVGSSYEQYF. CDR3 DNA sequence: TGTGCCAGCAGCTTAGTAGGCTCCTCCTACGAGCAGTACTTC. V is TRBV7-2 and J is TRBJ2-7; D call uncertain. This CDR3 spans 14 amino acids. Trimming pared 1 base from V and 0 bases from J, leaving 7 bases between. CDR1 and CDR2 from the germline V gene are SGHTA and FQGNSA.

The table lists this clone with a few counts. This chain joins TRBV7-9 and TRBJ2-1; 10 bases fit TRBD2. The CDR3 consists of 15 residues. V trimming: 5 bases; J trimming: 7 bases; junction bases outside the gene matches: 8. Germline CDR1 reads SEHNR; CDR2 reads FQNEAQ (reference sequence). The CDR3 DNA is TGTGCCAGCAGCATCACTAGCGGGATTGGGAATGAGCAGTTCTTC. The encoded protein is CASSITSGIGNEQFF.

The CDR3, as DNA: TGTGCCAGCGGGGAGGTCGGGGACAGCCTCAATGAGCAGTTCTTC. Amino acid sequence: CASGEVGDSLNEQFF. The chain uses TRBV6-1 and TRBJ2-1; tentative D call: TRBD1 (7 bases). V was pared by 8 bases and J by 6 bases, with 20 bases between. CDR1 MNHNS and CDR2 SASEGT come from the germline V gene. The CDR3 is made up of 15 amino acids.

The rearrangement joins TRBV19 to TRBJ2-1, with TRBD2 identical over 7 bases. This CDR3 comprises 15 residues. The junction had 12 bases not matched to a gene; V was cut back by 6 bases and J by 7 bases. Germline CDR1 reads LNHDA; CDR2 reads SQIVND (reference sequence). The CDR3 loop is CASRLPGGPSNEQFF. The DNA for the CDR3 is TGTGCCAGTAGACTCCCGGGAGGCCCCTCGAATGAGCAGTTCTTC.

This clone came up a few times. The genes are TRBV15 and TRBJ1-2; D is undetermined. V was shortened by 5 bases and J by 1 base, with 8 bases between the two germline ends. Germline loops: CDR1 LNHNV, CDR2 YYDKDF (reference sequence). This CDR3 has 13 amino acids. In nucleotides, the CDR3 is TGTGCCACCAGCCCGGCCTTTAACTATGGCTACACCTTC. Its translation: CATSPAFNYGYTF.

The chain uses TRBV30 and TRBJ1-4; D is uncertain. V lost 2 bases and J 8 bases, leaving 6 bases between the germline ends. This CDR3 has 11 residues. Germline values: CDR1 GTSNPN, CDR2 SVGIG (reference sequence). CDR3 protein: CAWSREEKLFF. CDR3 nucleotide sequence: TGTGCCTGGAGTAGGGAAGAAAAACTGTTTTTT.

The chain employs TRBV5-1 and TRBJ2-1; D is ambiguous. The CDR3 runs to 14 residues. V was cut by 7 bases and J by 0 bases, with 11 bases left in between. Germline CDR1 is SGHRS and CDR2 is YFSETQ. CDR3 residues: CASRRSSSYNEQFF. The CDR3 DNA sequence: TGCGCCAGCCGCAGGTCCAGCTCCTACAATGAGCAGTTCTTC.

The genes are TRBV5-1 and TRBJ1-4; TRBD1 might be the D (5 bases). The V and J ends lost 4 bases and 2 bases respectively, with 12 bases between them. The CDR3 has 15 amino acids. Germline V gives CDR1 SGHRS, CDR2 YFSETQ. The CDR3 sequence: CASSVAGTTNEKLFF. The CDR3 DNA follows: TGCGCCAGCAGCGTGGCCGGGACGACTAATGAAAAACTGTTTTTT. Combining the CDR3 with reference TRBV5-1 and TRBJ1-4 gives the whole variable domain KAGVTQTPRYLIKTRGQQVTLSCSPISGHRSVSWYQQTPGQGLQFLFEYFSETQRNKGNFPGRFSGRQFSNSRSEMNVSTLELGDSALYLCASSVAGTTNEKLFFGSGTQLSVL.

The chain recombines TRBV2 with TRBJ2-5; 9 bases map to TRBD1. This CDR3 spans 14 amino acids. Germline CDR1 SNHLY, CDR2 FYNNEI. V was clipped by 1 base and J by 7 bases; unmatched bases: 4. The CDR3 DNA is TGTGCCAGCAGTGAAGGGACAGGGGTTGGGACCCAGTACTTC. Its translation: CASSEGTGVGTQYF.